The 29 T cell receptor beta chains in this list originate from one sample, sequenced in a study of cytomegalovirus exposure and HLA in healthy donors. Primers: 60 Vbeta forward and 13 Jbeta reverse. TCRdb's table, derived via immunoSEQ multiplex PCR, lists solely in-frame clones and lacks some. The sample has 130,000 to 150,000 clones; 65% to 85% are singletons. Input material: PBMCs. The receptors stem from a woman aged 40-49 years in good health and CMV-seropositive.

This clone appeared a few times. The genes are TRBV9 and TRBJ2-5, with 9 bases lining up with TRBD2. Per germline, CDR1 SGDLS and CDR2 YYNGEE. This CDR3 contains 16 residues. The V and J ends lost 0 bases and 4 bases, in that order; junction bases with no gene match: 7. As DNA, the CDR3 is TGTGCCAGCAGCGTAGTAGGGAGCGGGGGGCCAGAGACCCAGTACTTC. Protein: CASSVVGSGGPETQYF. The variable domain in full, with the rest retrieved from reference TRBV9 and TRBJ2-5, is DSGVTQTPKHLITATGQRVTLRCSPRSGDLSVYWYQQSLDQGLQFLIQYYNGEERAKGNILERFSAQQFPDLHSELNLSSLELGDSALYFCASSVVGSGGPETQYFGPGTRLLVL.

The CDR3 bases are TGTGCCAGCAGCTTAGGGGTTAGCGGGGATTACGAGCAGTACTTC. Its protein is CASSLGVSGDYEQYF. The chain carries TRBV11-2 and TRBJ2-7; 8 nucleotides match TRBD2. Unmatched junction bases numbered 6, after V lost 1 base and J lost 4 bases. Germline CDR1 reads SGHAT; CDR2 reads FQNNGV. The CDR3 length is 15 residues.

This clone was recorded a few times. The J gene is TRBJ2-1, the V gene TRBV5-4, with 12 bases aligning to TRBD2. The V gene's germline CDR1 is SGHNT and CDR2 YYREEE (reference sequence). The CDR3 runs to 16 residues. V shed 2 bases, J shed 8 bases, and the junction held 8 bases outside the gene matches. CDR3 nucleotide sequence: TGTGCCAGCAGCTTCCAGACTAGCGGGGGACCACATGAGCAGTTCTTC. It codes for CASSFQTSGGPHEQFF.

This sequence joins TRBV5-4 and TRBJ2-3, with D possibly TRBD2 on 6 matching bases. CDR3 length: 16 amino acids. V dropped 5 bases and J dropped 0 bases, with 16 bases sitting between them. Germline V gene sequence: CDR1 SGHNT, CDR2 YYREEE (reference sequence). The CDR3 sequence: CASRPAGYSSTDTQYF. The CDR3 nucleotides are TGTGCCAGCAGGCCGGCGGGGTACTCTAGCACAGATACGCAGTATTTT.

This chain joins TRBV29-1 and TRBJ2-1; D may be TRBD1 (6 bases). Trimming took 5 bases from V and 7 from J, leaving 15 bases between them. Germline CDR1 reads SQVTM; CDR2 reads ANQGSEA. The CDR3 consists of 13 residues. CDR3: CSVLQGAWNEQFF. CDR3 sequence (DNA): TGCAGCGTTCTACAGGGTGCTTGGAATGAGCAGTTCTTC.

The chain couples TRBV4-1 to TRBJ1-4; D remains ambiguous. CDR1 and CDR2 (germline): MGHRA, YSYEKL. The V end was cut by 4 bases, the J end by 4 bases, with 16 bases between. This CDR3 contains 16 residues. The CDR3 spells CASSRPRVAGNEKLFF. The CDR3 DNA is TGCGCCAGCAGCCGGCCTAGAGTGGCTGGTAATGAAAAACTGTTTTTT.

The DNA of the CDR3 is TGTGCCAGCAGTGAATGGGGGCAGGGCAATCAGCCCCAGCATTTT. Protein product: CASSEWGQGNQPQHF. This rearrangement joins TRBV2 to TRBJ1-5; tentatively, D is TRBD1 (6 bases). Trimming cost V 2 bases and J 2 bases, with 10 bases left between them. Looked up from germline, CDR1 is SNHLY and CDR2 is FYNNEI. The CDR3 extends over 15 amino acids.

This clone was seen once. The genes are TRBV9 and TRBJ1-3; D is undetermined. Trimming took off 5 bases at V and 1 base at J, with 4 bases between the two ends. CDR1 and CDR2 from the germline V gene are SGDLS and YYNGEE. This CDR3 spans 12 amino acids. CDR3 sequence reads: CASSMSGNTIYF. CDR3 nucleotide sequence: TGTGCCAGCAGTATGTCTGGAAACACCATATATTTT.

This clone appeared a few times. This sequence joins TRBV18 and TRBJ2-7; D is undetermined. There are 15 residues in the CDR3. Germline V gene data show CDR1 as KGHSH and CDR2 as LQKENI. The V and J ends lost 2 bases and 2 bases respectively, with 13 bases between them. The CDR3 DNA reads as TGTGCCAGCTCACCAAGTCAGGCCCCTACCTACGAGCAGTACTTC. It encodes CASSPSQAPTYEQYF.

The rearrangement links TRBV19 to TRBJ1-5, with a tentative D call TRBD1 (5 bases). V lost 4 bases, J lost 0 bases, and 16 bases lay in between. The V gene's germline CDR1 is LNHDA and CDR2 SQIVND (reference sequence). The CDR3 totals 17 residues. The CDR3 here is CASSTTERLSSNQPQHF. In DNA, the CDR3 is TGTGCCAGTAGTACGACAGAGAGACTCTCTAGCAATCAGCCCCAGCATTTT.

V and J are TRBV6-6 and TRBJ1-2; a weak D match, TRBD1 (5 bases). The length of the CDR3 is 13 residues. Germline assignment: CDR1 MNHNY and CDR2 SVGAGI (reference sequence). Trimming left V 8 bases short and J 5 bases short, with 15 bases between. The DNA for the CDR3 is TGTGCCAGCTCCCCGGTGGGGCTTTATGGCTACACCTTC. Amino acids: CASSPVGLYGYTF.

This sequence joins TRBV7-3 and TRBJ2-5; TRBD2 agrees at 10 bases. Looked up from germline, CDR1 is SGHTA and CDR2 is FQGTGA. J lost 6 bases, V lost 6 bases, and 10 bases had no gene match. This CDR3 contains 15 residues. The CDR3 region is CASSPLAGDLKTQYF. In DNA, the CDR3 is TGTGCCAGCAGTCCCCTAGCGGGGGATCTAAAGACCCAGTACTTC.

The CDR3 DNA reads as TGTGCCAGCAGCCTCGGTTACGAGCAGTACTTC. It is translated as CASSLGYEQYF. The chain has TRBV14 and TRBJ2-5, with no clear D. The DNA end is more similar to TRBJ2-7, so the J call may be wrong. The CDR3 extends over 11 amino acids. Germline CDR1 and CDR2: SGHDN and FVKESK.

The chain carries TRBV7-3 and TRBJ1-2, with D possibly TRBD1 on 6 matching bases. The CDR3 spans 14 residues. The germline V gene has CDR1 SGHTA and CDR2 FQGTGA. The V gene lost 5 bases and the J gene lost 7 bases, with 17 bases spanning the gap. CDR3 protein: CASSMGASSAGYTF. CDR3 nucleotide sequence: TGTGCCAGCAGCATGGGGGCCTCGTCTGCTGGCTACACCTTC. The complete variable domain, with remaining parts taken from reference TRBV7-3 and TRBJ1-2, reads GAGVSQTPSNKVTEKGKYVELRCDPISGHTALYWYRQSLGQGPEFLIYFQGTGAADDSGLPNDRFFAVRPEGSVSTLKIQRTERGDSAVYLCASSMGASSAGYTFGSGTRLTVV.

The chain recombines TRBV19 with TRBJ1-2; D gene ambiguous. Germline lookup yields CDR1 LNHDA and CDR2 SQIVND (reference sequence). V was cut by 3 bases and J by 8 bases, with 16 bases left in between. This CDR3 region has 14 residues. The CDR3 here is CASSIRVPFSGYTF. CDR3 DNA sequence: TGTGCCAGTAGTATCCGAGTACCCTTCTCCGGCTACACCTTC.

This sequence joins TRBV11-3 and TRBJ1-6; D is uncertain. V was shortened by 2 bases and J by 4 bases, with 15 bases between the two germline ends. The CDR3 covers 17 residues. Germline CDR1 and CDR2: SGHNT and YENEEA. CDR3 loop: CASSLLAALTYNSPLHF. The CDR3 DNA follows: TGTGCCAGCAGCTTATTGGCGGCTCTGACTTATAATTCACCCCTCCACTTT. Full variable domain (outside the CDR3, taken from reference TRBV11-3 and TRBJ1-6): EAGVVQSPRYKIIEKKQPVAFWCNPISGHNTLYWYLQNLGQGPELLIRYENEEAVDDSQLPKDRFSAERLKGVDSTLKIQPAELGDSAVYLCASSLLAALTYNSPLHFGNGTRLTVT.

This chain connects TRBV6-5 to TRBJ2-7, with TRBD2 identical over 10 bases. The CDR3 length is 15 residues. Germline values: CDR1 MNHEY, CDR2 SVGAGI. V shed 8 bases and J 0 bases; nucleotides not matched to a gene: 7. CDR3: CASLASGGSSYEQYF. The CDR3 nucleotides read TGTGCCAGCTTGGCTAGCGGGGGCAGCTCCTACGAGCAGTACTTC.

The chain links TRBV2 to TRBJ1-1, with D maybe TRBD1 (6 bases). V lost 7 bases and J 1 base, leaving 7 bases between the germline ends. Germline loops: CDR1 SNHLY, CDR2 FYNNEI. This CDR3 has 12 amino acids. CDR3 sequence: CASKTGNTEAFF. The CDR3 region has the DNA TGTGCCAGCAAGACAGGGAACACTGAAGCTTTCTTT.

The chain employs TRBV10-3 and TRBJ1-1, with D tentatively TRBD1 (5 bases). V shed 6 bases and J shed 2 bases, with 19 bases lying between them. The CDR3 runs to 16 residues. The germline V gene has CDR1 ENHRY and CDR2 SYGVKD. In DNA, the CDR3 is TGTGCCATCAGCCAAACGGGCTTAGGGGCAAACACTGAAGCTTTCTTT. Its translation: CAISQTGLGANTEAFF.

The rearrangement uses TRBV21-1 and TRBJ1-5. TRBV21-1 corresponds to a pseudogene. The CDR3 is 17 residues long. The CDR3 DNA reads TGTGCCAGCAGCAAAGGGGGGGGGAGGCCGAAGGGTCAGCCCCAGCATTTT. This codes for CASSKGGGRPKGQPQHF.

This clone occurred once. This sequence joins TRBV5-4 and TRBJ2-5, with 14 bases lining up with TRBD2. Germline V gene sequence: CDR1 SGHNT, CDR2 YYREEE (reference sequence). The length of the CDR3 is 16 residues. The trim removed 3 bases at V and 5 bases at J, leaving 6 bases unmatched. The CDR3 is CASSSTSGGVGETQYF. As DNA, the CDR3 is TGTGCCAGCAGCTCGACTAGCGGGGGGGTCGGCGAGACCCAGTACTTC.

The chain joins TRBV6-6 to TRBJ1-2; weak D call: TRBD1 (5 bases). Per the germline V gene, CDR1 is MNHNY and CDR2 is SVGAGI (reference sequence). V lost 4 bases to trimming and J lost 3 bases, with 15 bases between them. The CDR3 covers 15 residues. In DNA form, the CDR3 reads TGTGCCAGCAGTTGGCAGGGCCCTTTAGACTATGGCTACACCTTC. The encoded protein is CASSWQGPLDYGYTF.

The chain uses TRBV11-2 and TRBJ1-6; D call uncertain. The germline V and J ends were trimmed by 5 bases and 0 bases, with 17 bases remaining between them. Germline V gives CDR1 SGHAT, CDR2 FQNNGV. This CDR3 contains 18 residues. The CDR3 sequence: CASSELTFLSSYNSPLHF. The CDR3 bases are TGTGCCAGCAGCGAACTTACGTTTCTTAGCTCCTATAATTCACCCCTCCACTTT.

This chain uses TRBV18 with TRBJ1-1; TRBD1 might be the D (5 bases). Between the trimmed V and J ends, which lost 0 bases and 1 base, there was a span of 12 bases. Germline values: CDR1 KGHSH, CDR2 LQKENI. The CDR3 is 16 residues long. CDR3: CASSPPVRGPNTEAFF. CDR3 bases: TGTGCCAGCTCACCACCGGTAAGGGGCCCGAACACTGAAGCTTTCTTT. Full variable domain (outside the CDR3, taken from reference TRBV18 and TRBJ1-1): NAGVMQNPRHLVRRRGQEARLRCSPMKGHSHVYWYRQLPEEGLKFMVYLQKENIIDESGMPKERFSAEFPKEGPSILRIQQVVRGDSAAYFCASSPPVRGPNTEAFFGQGTRLTVV.

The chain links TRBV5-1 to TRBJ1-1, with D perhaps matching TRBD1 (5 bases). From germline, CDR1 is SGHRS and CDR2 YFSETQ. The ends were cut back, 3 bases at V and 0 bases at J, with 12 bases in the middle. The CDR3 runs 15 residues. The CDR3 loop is CASSWESGLNTEAFF. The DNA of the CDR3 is TGCGCCAGCAGCTGGGAATCAGGGTTGAACACTGAAGCTTTCTTT.

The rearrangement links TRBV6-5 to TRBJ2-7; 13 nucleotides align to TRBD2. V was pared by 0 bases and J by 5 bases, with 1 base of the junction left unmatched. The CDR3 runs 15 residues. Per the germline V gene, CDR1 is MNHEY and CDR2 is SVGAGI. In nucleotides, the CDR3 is TGTGCCAGCAGTTACTCCGGACTAGCGGGGGACGAGCAGTACTTC. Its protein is CASSYSGLAGDEQYF.

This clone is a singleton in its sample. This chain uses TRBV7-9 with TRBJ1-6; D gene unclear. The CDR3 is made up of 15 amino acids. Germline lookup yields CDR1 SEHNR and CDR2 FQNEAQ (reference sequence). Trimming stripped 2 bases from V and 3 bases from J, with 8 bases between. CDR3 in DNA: TGTGCCAGCAGCTTAAACTCTATCTATAATTCACCCCTCCACTTT. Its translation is CASSLNSIYNSPLHF.

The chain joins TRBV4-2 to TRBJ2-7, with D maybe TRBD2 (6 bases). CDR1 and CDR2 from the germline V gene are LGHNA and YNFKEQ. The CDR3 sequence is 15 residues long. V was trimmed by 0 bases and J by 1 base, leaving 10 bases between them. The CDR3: CASSQEFGGSYEQYF. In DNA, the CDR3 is TGTGCCAGCAGCCAAGAATTTGGGGGGTCCTACGAGCAGTACTTC.

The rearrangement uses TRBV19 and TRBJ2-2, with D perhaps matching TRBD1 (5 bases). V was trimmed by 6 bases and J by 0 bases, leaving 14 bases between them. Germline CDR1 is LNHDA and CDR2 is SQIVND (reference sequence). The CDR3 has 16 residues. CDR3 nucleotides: TGTGCCAGTAGGCAGGGCCAAAAGGCGAACACCGGGGAGCTGTTTTTT. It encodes CASRQGQKANTGELFF. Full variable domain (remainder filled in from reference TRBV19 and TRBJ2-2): DGGITQSPKYLFRKEGQNVTLSCEQNLNHDAMYWYRQDPGQGLRLIYYSQIVNDFQKGDIAEGYSVSREKKESFPLTVTSAQKNPTAFYLCASRQGQKANTGELFFGEGSRLTVL.